Listed below are T cell receptor beta chains from one sample, sequenced in a study of graft-versus-host responses after intestinal transplantation. The protocol was immunoSEQ multiplex PCR, while the TCRdb copy is restricted to in-frame clones and leaves out a portion. The sample has some 14,000 clones; roughly two fifths are singletons. Sequences were derived from alloreactive CD8+ T cells from a mixed lymphocyte reaction culture, sampled before intestinal transplant. Receptors were obtained from a human patient who received an intestinal transplant. The CDR3 runs from the conserved cysteine through the conserved F or W. D genes are given only for firm matches. The listing skips clone size in some rows; elsewhere it reads once, few, many or a size class.

abundance: medium-sized
v_gene: TRBV29-1
d_gene: -
j_gene: TRBJ1-6
CDR3nt: TGCAGCACCGTAGTAGGCGGGAGGATTTGGGCACCCCTCCACTTT
CDR3aa: CSTVVGGRIWAPLHF

abundance: -
v_gene: TRBV9
d_gene: TRBD1
j_gene: TRBJ2-2
CDR3nt: TGTGCCAGCAGCGGCTGGACAGGGAACACCGGGGAGCTGTTTTTT
CDR3aa: CASSGWTGNTGELFF

abundance: many
v_gene: TRBV30
d_gene: -
j_gene: TRBJ1-1
CDR3nt: TGTGCCTGGAGTCTAGTGGGCACTGAAGCTTTCTTT
CDR3aa: CAWSLVGTEAFF

abundance: few
v_gene: TRBV28
d_gene: -
j_gene: TRBJ2-3
CDR3nt: TGTGCCAGCAGTGCCCTACCAGGAGGGCCCTCCCTGGGCCCTAGCACAGATACGCAGTATTTT
CDR3aa: CASSALPGGPSLGPSTDTQYF

abundance: -
v_gene: TRBV27
d_gene: -
j_gene: TRBJ1-2
CDR3nt: TGTGCCAGCAGTTTTGGAGCTAACTATGGCTACACCTTC
CDR3aa: CASSFGANYGYTF

abundance: few
v_gene: TRBV28
d_gene: TRBD1
j_gene: TRBJ2-7
CDR3nt: TGTGCCAGCAGTTCTATGGGACAGGGCTACGAGCAGTACTTC
CDR3aa: CASSSMGQGYEQYF

abundance: -
v_gene: TRBV2
d_gene: -
j_gene: TRBJ2-7
CDR3nt: TGTGCCAGCAGTCCAGGGTTTTACGAGCAGTACTTC
CDR3aa: CASSPGFYEQYF

abundance: medium-sized
v_gene: TRBV6-5
d_gene: -
j_gene: TRBJ1-2
CDR3nt: TGTGCCACCCGGGGGGCTTATGGCTACACCTTC
CDR3aa: CATRGAYGYTF

abundance: -
v_gene: TRBV11-2
d_gene: TRBD1
j_gene: TRBJ1-1
CDR3nt: TGTGCCAGCAGCTTAGTGTGGCAGGGGGGGAACACTGAAGCTTTCTTT
CDR3aa: CASSLVWQGGNTEAFF

abundance: few
v_gene: TRBV4-3
d_gene: -
j_gene: TRBJ2-7
CDR3nt: TGCGCCAGCAGCCTTCGAGCCGGGACTGGGGCCTACGAGCAGTACTTC
CDR3aa: CASSLRAGTGAYEQYF

abundance: few
v_gene: TRBV5-4
d_gene: -
j_gene: TRBJ2-7
CDR3nt: TGTGCCAGCAGCTTGGTCTCGACAGAGCCCTACGAGCAGTACTTC
CDR3aa: CASSLVSTEPYEQYF

abundance: few
v_gene: TRBV7-2
d_gene: TRBD1
j_gene: TRBJ1-1
CDR3nt: TGTGCCAGCAGCCCCGACGGACAGGGGTACCCTGAAGCTTTCTTT
CDR3aa: CASSPDGQGYPEAFF

abundance: -
v_gene: TRBV10-3
d_gene: -
j_gene: TRBJ1-2
CDR3nt: TGTGCCATCAGTCCCTACCGGGGTGGCTACACCTTC
CDR3aa: CAISPYRGGYTF

abundance: few
v_gene: TRBV6-1
d_gene: -
j_gene: TRBJ2-2
CDR3nt: TGTGCCAGCTCGTACAGGGTTACCGGGGAGCTGTTTTTT
CDR3aa: CASSYRVTGELFF

abundance: -
v_gene: TRBV6-1
d_gene: TRBD2
j_gene: TRBJ2-3
CDR3nt: TGTGCCAGCATTAAAGCGGGGGTAGCGGGGGTCACAGATACGCAGTATTTT
CDR3aa: CASIKAGVAGVTDTQYF

abundance: once
v_gene: TRBV4-3
d_gene: -
j_gene: TRBJ1-2
CDR3nt: TGCGCCAGCAGCCAAGATCGGACAAACTATGGCTACACCTTC
CDR3aa: CASSQDRTNYGYTF

abundance: -
v_gene: TRBV7-8
d_gene: TRBD1
j_gene: TRBJ2-7
CDR3nt: TGTGCCAGCAGCCCAGAACTAACAGGGGGCATAGAGCAGTACTTC
CDR3aa: CASSPELTGGIEQYF

abundance: -
v_gene: TRBV4-3
d_gene: TRBD1
j_gene: TRBJ1-1
CDR3nt: TGCGCCAGCAGCCTAACAATGACAGGGGCCACTGAAGCTTTCTTT
CDR3aa: CASSLTMTGATEAFF

abundance: -
v_gene: TRBV5-1
d_gene: TRBD1
j_gene: TRBJ1-1
CDR3nt: TGCGCCAGCAGCGGTGACAGGGGGGGCCCTGAAGCTTTCTTT
CDR3aa: CASSGDRGGPEAFF

abundance: few
v_gene: TRBV10-2
d_gene: TRBD2
j_gene: TRBJ2-1
CDR3nt: TGCGCCAGCAGCCTAAAATATTCTAGCGGGATAAGGGATGAGCAGTTCTTC
CDR3aa: CASSLKYSSGIRDEQFF